This T cell receptor (beta chain) was profiled in a study of graft-versus-host responses after intestinal transplantation. Looking at the study overall: The recipients all started with anti-thymocyte globulin induction and then took tacrolimus and steroids for 3 to 4 years. Study results and caveats: Recipient-marrow GvH clones were detected, some having first appeared in ileum or blood.

About this clone itself: The antigen is undetermined.

The protocol was immunoSEQ multiplex PCR, while the TCRdb copy is restricted to in-frame clones and leaves out a portion. The table lists about 19,000 clones, approximately 89% of them singletons, with 40% to 60% in the top ten. V gave up 4 bases and J gave up 6 bases; unmatched junction bases: 9. The CDR3 spans 13 residues. CDR1 GTSNPN and CDR2 SVGIG come from the germline V gene (reference sequence). Sequencing used bone marrow, obtained around 130 days after transplant. This chain links TRBV30 with TRBJ2-7, with 7 bases identical to TRBD1. The clonotype was recovered from a human patient who received an intestinal transplant, so some T cells may come from the graft donor. The CDR3 protein is CAWKFRGLGEQYF. CDR3 DNA: TGTGCCTGGAAGTTCAGGGGGTTGGGCGAGCAGTACTTC.